The present TCR beta chain was sequenced within a study of neurological immune-mediated disorders. Study outcomes and limitations: HTLV-1-associated myelopathy had the most TCR clonal expansion, while multiple sclerosis had the least, a level that fell below healthy controls. None of the CDR3 amino acid sequences of expanded clones were shared across subjects, and this suggested private repertoires in all groups.

From germline, CDR1 is SGHRS and CDR2 YFSETQ. This CDR3 is 16 amino acids long. V shed 0 bases and J shed 0 bases, with 11 bases lying between them. The unsorted libraries originated from 2 million PBMCs that had been stored at -80 C. This clonotype was observed many times. Its antigen is undetermined. The making of cDNA relied on 5'RACE with 10-nucleotide random UMIs. TCRdb fed the 5' RACE reads into MiXCR, producing one record per CDR3 protein. The sample lists tens of thousands of distinct CDR3 sequences, around a tenth seen once, with 5.5% to 7% in the top ten. This receptor was taken from a woman aged 30 to 39 with HTLV-1-associated myelopathy (HAM/TSP). The chain joins TRBV5-1 to TRBJ2-3, with TRBD1 as a possible D gene (5 bases). The sequenced sample consisted of PBMCs. CDR3 nucleotides: TGCGCCAGCAGCTTGGGACAGAGAGCTAGCACAGATACGCAGTATTTT. The encoded protein is CASSLGQRASTDTQYF.